The 24 T cell receptor beta chains below were found in one sample sequenced in a study of blood T cell repertoires in COVID-19. Method: immunoSEQ multiplex PCR; TCRdb's copy keeps in-frame clones and lacks some. The data show about 310,000 clones, with roughly 87% seen just once and roughly 2.1% held by the top ten. The sample comprised peripheral blood. These receptors came from a man aged 18 to 29 with active or convalescent COVID-19.

This clone was observed a handful of times. The V gene is TRBV3-1 (or the pseudogene TRBV3-2), the J gene TRBJ1-1, with D maybe TRBD1 (6 bases). Per germline, CDR1 LGHDT and CDR2 YNNKEL (reference sequence). This CDR3 is 12 amino acids long. Trimming cost V 4 bases and J 8 bases, with 11 bases left between them. The CDR3 nucleotides read TGTGCCAGCAGCCTCGGGACAACCGAAGCTTTCTTT. Translation: CASSLGTTEAFF.

The chain is built from TRBV7-9 and TRBJ1-1; no clear D gene. The CDR3 extends over 13 amino acids. Trimming removed 6 bases at V and 0 bases at J, with 8 bases between. Germline CDR1 and CDR2: SEHNR and FQNEAQ (reference sequence). For the CDR3, the DNA is TGTGCCAGCAGATCGGGGTTGAACACTGAAGCTTTCTTT. Amino acids: CASRSGLNTEAFF.

J is TRBJ1-1 and V is TRBV6-5; TRBD1 might be the D (6 bases). The germline gives CDR1 MNHEY, CDR2 SVGAGI. CDR3 length equals 12 residues. V was pared by 6 bases and J by 5 bases, with 10 bases between. The CDR3, as DNA: TGTGCCAGCAGCAGGGGCGGAACTGAAGCTTTCTTT. As protein: CASSRGGTEAFF.

The chain couples TRBV5-1 to TRBJ1-1; D uncertain. The V gene's germline CDR1 is SGHRS and CDR2 YFSETQ. CDR3 size: 11 residues. Trimming cost V 2 bases and J 7 bases, with 6 bases left between them. CDR3 region: CASSLADEAFF. CDR3 DNA sequence: TGCGCCAGCAGCTTAGCCGATGAAGCTTTCTTT.

The V call is TRBV7-6, the J call TRBJ1-1; 8 nucleotides agree with TRBD1. The CDR3 runs to 13 residues. The germline V gene encodes CDR1 SGHVS and CDR2 FNYEAQ. V lost 3 bases, J lost 7 bases, and 4 bases stayed unmatched. The CDR3 DNA sequence: TGTGCCAGCAGCTTTGGGACAGGCGGTGAAGCTTTCTTT. Amino acids: CASSFGTGGEAFF.

The DNA of the CDR3 is TGTGCCAGTAGTCAAAGGGGCTCCGGGGCCAACGTCCTGACTTTC. The encoded protein is CASSQRGSGANVLTF. This chain links TRBV19 with TRBJ2-6, with a tentative D call TRBD1 (5 bases). CDR1 and CDR2 from the germline V gene are LNHDA and SQIVND (reference sequence). The CDR3 has 15 residues. The V end lost 5 bases, the J end lost 4 bases, and 12 bases lay between the germline ends.

The genes are TRBV9 and TRBJ2-1; 9 nucleotides match TRBD2. Trimming took 2 bases from V and 6 from J; bases not matched to a gene: 9. CDR1 SGDLS and CDR2 YYNGEE come from the germline V gene. The CDR3 runs 16 residues. CDR3 protein: CASSVFERGAANEQFF. CDR3 DNA sequence: TGTGCCAGCAGCGTCTTCGAGCGGGGGGCGGCCAATGAGCAGTTCTTC.

The CDR3 protein is CASSYSIVGGWGYTF. DNA for the CDR3: TGTGCCAGCAGTTACTCGATTGTGGGGGGTTGGGGCTACACCTTC. The chain carries TRBV6-5 and TRBJ1-2; tentative D call: TRBD1 (5 bases). CDR3 length equals 15 residues. V shed 0 bases and J shed 8 bases, with 16 bases lying between them. The germline V gene has CDR1 MNHEY and CDR2 SVGAGI.

The DNA of the CDR3 is TGTGCCAGCAGCTTAAACAGGGAGAGCTCACCCCTCCACTTT. Translating it yields CASSLNRESSPLHF. This chain links TRBV7-8 with TRBJ1-6; possible D gene TRBD1, 6 bases. The V gene's germline CDR1 is SGHVS and CDR2 FQNEAQ. The CDR3 totals 14 residues. V dropped 2 bases and J dropped 10 bases, with 12 bases sitting between them.

On this clone itself: The same CDR3 can be traced to other DNA sequences in this sample. Here the CDR3 reads CASSTSGSSYNEQFF. The DNA of the CDR3 is TGTGCCAGTAGTACTAGCGGGAGTTCCTACAATGAGCAGTTCTTC. The V call is TRBV19, the J call TRBJ2-1; 10 bases are shared with TRBD2. The CDR3 totals 15 residues. Trimming removed 4 bases from V and 1 base from J; junction bases left unmatched: 1. Germline-derived CDR1 and CDR2 are LNHDA and SQIVND (reference sequence). Full variable domain (rest looked up from reference TRBV19 and TRBJ2-1): DGGITQSPKYLFRKEGQNVTLSCEQNLNHDAMYWYRQDPGQGLRLIYYSQIVNDFQKGDIAEGYSVSREKKESFPLTVTSAQKNPTAFYLCASSTSGSSYNEQFFGPGTRLTVL.

This sequence joins TRBV7-8 and TRBJ2-7, with D possibly matching TRBD2 (6 bases). The germline CDR1 and CDR2 sequences are SGHVS and FQNEAQ. The CDR3 sequence is 13 residues long. V dropped 3 bases and J dropped 1 base, with 7 bases sitting between them. Here the CDR3 DNA reads TGTGCCAGCAGCTTCGGGGGTTCCTACGAGCAGTACTTC. Protein: CASSFGGSYEQYF.

This chain links TRBV6-1 with TRBJ2-1; 11 nucleotides align to TRBD2. The CDR3 runs to 16 residues. With V trimmed by 0 bases and J by 4 bases, 2 bases remained unmatched. Germline V gene sequence: CDR1 MNHNS, CDR2 SASEGT. Written as DNA, the CDR3 is TGTGCCAGCAGTGAAGCGACTAGCGGGATTTACAATGAGCAGTTCTTC. Its protein product is CASSEATSGIYNEQFF.

V gene TRBV9 combines with J gene TRBJ2-4, with D tentatively TRBD1 (5 bases). The V gene lost 1 base and the J gene lost 2 bases, with 19 bases spanning the gap. The V gene's germline CDR1 is SGDLS and CDR2 YYNGEE. This CDR3 has 18 residues. The CDR3 DNA reads TGTGCCAGCAGCGTAACTCCGTATCCCAGGGAACCCAAAAACATTCAGTACTTC. The encoded protein is CASSVTPYPREPKNIQYF. The full variable domain, its missing parts supplied by reference TRBV9 and TRBJ2-4, is DSGVTQTPKHLITATGQRVTLRCSPRSGDLSVYWYQQSLDQGLQFLIQYYNGEERAKGNILERFSAQQFPDLHSELNLSSLELGDSALYFCASSVTPYPREPKNIQYFGAGTRLSVL.

The table lists this clone with a count of one. This chain connects TRBV7-6 to TRBJ2-1; tentatively, D is TRBD1 (6 bases). The V end lost 4 bases, the J end lost 0 bases, and 10 bases lay between the germline ends. Germline assignment: CDR1 SGHVS and CDR2 FNYEAQ. The CDR3 consists of 15 residues. Here the CDR3 DNA reads TGTGCCAGCAGCTCAGGGGCGAGCTCCTACAATGAGCAGTTCTTC. This encodes CASSSGASSYNEQFF.

The rearrangement links TRBV6-2 or TRBV6-3 to TRBJ1-5, with D unclear. The V gene's germline CDR1 is MNHEY and CDR2 SVGEGT. This CDR3 region has 15 residues. V lost 4 bases to trimming and J lost 0 bases, with 10 bases between them. CDR3 protein: CASSWGVHSNQPQHF. CDR3 in DNA: TGTGCCAGCAGTTGGGGAGTACATAGCAATCAGCCCCAGCATTTT.

The V and J genes are TRBV6-6 and TRBJ2-7; tentative D call: TRBD1 (6 bases). Germline lookup yields CDR1 MNHNY and CDR2 SVGAGI (reference sequence). This CDR3 spans 14 amino acids. Trimming shortened V by 0 bases and J by 4 bases, and 10 bases separated the two germline ends. The CDR3 DNA sequence: TGTGCCAGCAGTTACTCGGGACAAGATTACGAGCAGTACTTC. It specifies CASSYSGQDYEQYF.

The chain carries TRBV27 and TRBJ2-5, with 9 bases aligning to TRBD1. The CDR3 runs 15 residues. Per germline, CDR1 MNHEY and CDR2 SMNVEV (reference sequence). The junction had 7 bases not matched to a gene; V was cut back by 3 bases and J by 5 bases. The CDR3 DNA is TGTGCCAGCAGTTTTGCCACAGGGGGCATGGAGACCCAGTACTTC. The encoded protein is CASSFATGGMETQYF.

The chain has TRBV4-1 and TRBJ1-2; D unclear. Per germline, CDR1 MGHRA and CDR2 YSYEKL. V was cut by 2 bases and J by 5 bases, with 15 bases left in between. This CDR3 is built from 15 residues. CDR3 in amino acids: CASSQMAGNGYGYTF. In nucleotides, the CDR3 is TGCGCCAGCAGCCAAATGGCGGGGAACGGTTATGGCTACACCTTC.

The rearrangement uses TRBV6-5 and TRBJ1-6; D gene uncertain. The CDR3 spans 16 residues. V lost 4 bases, J lost 0 bases, and 10 bases lay in between. Germline CDR1 is MNHEY and CDR2 is SVGAGI. CDR3 protein: CASSFRTSSYNSPLHF. For the CDR3, the DNA is TGTGCCAGCAGTTTCAGGACTAGCTCCTATAATTCACCCCTCCACTTT.

This clone was picked up a small number of times. The chain is built from TRBV14 and TRBJ2-7; 8 positions match TRBD1. The CDR3 covers 14 residues. V was clipped by 3 bases and J by 5 bases; unmatched bases: 6. Looked up from germline, CDR1 is SGHDN and CDR2 is FVKESK. In DNA, the CDR3 is TGTGCCAGCAGCCACCCCGGACAGGGTGACGAGCAGTACTTC. Amino acids: CASSHPGQGDEQYF.

V usage is TRBV7-7 and J usage is TRBJ2-2; D is possibly TRBD1 (6 bases). The V end was cut by 1 base, the J end by 6 bases, with 15 bases between. Germline V gene lookup returns CDR1 SSHAT and CDR2 FNYEAQ (reference sequence). The CDR3 sequence is 16 residues long. In DNA, the CDR3 is TGTGCCAGCAGCTTAGGTTCAGGGGCCTATGCCGGGGAGCTGTTTTTT. Amino acids: CASSLGSGAYAGELFF.

This chain joins TRBV7-9 and TRBJ2-5, with D tentatively TRBD1 (5 bases). The CDR3 contains 15 residues. The V and J ends lost 3 bases and 5 bases respectively, with 16 bases between them. The germline V gene has CDR1 SEHNR and CDR2 FQNEAQ (reference sequence). CDR3 nucleotides: TGTGCCAGCAGCTTTCAGGGTTCCGAGAAGGAGACCCAGTACTTC. As protein: CASSFQGSEKETQYF.

The DNA of the CDR3 is TGTGCCAGCAGCCAAGAGTTACGGACAGGACCGTACAATGAGCAGTTCTTC. This encodes CASSQELRTGPYNEQFF. This sequence joins TRBV4-2 and TRBJ2-1, with 7 bases fitting TRBD1. Germline V CDR1 and CDR2: LGHNA, YNFKEQ. The CDR3 runs to 17 residues. V lost 0 bases, J lost 4 bases, and 9 bases stayed unmatched.

In its sample, this clone was seen once. The chain joins TRBV29-1 to TRBJ2-3, with 10 bases fitting TRBD2. V shed 8 bases, J shed 2 bases, and the junction held 10 bases outside the gene matches. Looked up from germline, CDR1 is SQVTM and CDR2 is ANQGSEA. The CDR3 consists of 15 residues. The CDR3 loop reads CSLRGLAGDTDTQYF. CDR3 nucleotide sequence: TGCAGCCTTAGGGGGCTAGCGGGGGACACAGATACGCAGTATTTT.